Below, 16 T cell receptor beta chains from the same sample are listed, as sequenced in a study of OX40 agonist ivuxolimab in advanced cancers. Only in-frame clones appear in the TCRdb table, and some are missing; sequencing was by immunoSEQ multiplex PCR. The sample carries about 54,000 clones, approximately 84% recorded once. This material consisted of CD4+ or CD8+ T cells sorted from blood, taken in a trial of the OX40 agonist ivuxolimab. All receptors come from an adult with an advanced solid tumor such as melanoma, head and neck, liver or kidney cancer.

The V gene is TRBV27, the J gene TRBJ2-3; D is undetermined. The CDR3 extends over 15 amino acids. The V gene lost 2 bases and the J gene lost 4 bases, with 13 bases spanning the gap. Germline V gives CDR1 MNHEY, CDR2 SMNVEV (reference sequence). As DNA, the CDR3 is TGTGCCAGCAGTTTACGCCGGACCGGAGCAGATACGCAGTATTTT. Its translation: CASSLRRTGADTQYF.

V is TRBV2 and J is TRBJ2-1; 9 bases align to TRBD2. The germline gives CDR1 SNHLY, CDR2 FYNNEI. J was trimmed by 3 bases and V by 6 bases; bases with no gene match: 3. The CDR3 has 14 residues. The CDR3: CASRGAGGYNEQFF. CDR3 DNA: TGTGCCAGCAGGGGAGCGGGAGGCTACAATGAGCAGTTCTTC.

The V gene is TRBV19, the J gene TRBJ2-7; no reliable D call. The CDR3 loop spans 13 amino acids. The germline V and J ends were trimmed by 3 bases and 7 bases, with 13 bases remaining between them. Germline assignment: CDR1 LNHDA and CDR2 SQIVND (reference sequence). The CDR3 bases are TGTGCCAGTAGTATTTCTATAGGAGCAGAGCAGTACTTC. Protein product: CASSISIGAEQYF. The full variable domain, its missing parts supplied by reference TRBV19 and TRBJ2-7, is DGGITQSPKYLFRKEGQNVTLSCEQNLNHDAMYWYRQDPGQGLRLIYYSQIVNDFQKGDIAEGYSVSREKKESFPLTVTSAQKNPTAFYLCASSISIGAEQYFGPGTRLTVT.

This rearrangement joins TRBV19 to TRBJ2-1, with 9 positions matching TRBD1. CDR3 size: 15 residues. Germline V CDR1 and CDR2: LNHDA, SQIVND (reference sequence). V was pared by 5 bases and J by 6 bases, with 8 bases of the junction left unmatched. The CDR3 bases are TGTGCCAGTAGTGGACAGGGGCTGGGAGGCAATGAGCAGTTCTTC. It is translated as CASSGQGLGGNEQFF. The full variable domain, rest sourced from reference TRBV19 and TRBJ2-1, is DGGITQSPKYLFRKEGQNVTLSCEQNLNHDAMYWYRQDPGQGLRLIYYSQIVNDFQKGDIAEGYSVSREKKESFPLTVTSAQKNPTAFYLCASSGQGLGGNEQFFGPGTRLTVL.

The chain links TRBV5-6 to TRBJ2-5, with D possibly TRBD2 on 6 matching bases. The germline V gene has CDR1 SGHDT and CDR2 YYEEEE. The CDR3 is 15 residues long. V was shortened by 6 bases and J by 4 bases, with 19 bases between the two germline ends. The CDR3 sequence is CASTARTLGGETQYF. Written as DNA, the CDR3 is TGTGCCAGCACCGCCCGGACTTTGGGGGGAGAGACCCAGTACTTC.

This sequence joins TRBV5-5 and TRBJ1-1; D unresolved. Between the trimmed V and J ends, which lost 0 bases and 0 bases, there was a span of 21 bases. Germline V lookup: CDR1 SGHKS, CDR2 YYEKEE (reference sequence). The CDR3 extends over 19 amino acids. The DNA for the CDR3 is TGTGCCAGCAGCTTGGATTTAGGCTACGCCGGAAAAATGAACACTGAAGCTTTCTTT. Translated: CASSLDLGYAGKMNTEAFF. The variable domain in full, completed from reference TRBV5-5 and TRBJ1-1, reads DAGVTQSPTHLIKTRGQQVTLRCSPISGHKSVSWYQQVLGQGPQFIFQYYEKEERGRGNFPDRFSARQFPNYSSELNVNALLLGDSALYLCASSLDLGYAGKMNTEAFFGQGTRLTVV.

V is TRBV27 and J is TRBJ2-1, with 14 bases lining up with TRBD2. CDR3 size: 16 residues. Germline values: CDR1 MNHEY, CDR2 SMNVEV (reference sequence). Trimming cost V 5 bases and J 4 bases; bases outside gene matches: 4. CDR3 DNA sequence: TGTGCCAGCAGTCTCAGACTAGCGGGAGGGTACAATGAGCAGTTCTTC. Its translation is CASSLRLAGGYNEQFF.

The J gene is TRBJ1-2, the V gene TRBV6-5; D gene ambiguous. V shed 7 bases and J shed 3 bases, with 12 bases lying between them. This CDR3 region has 13 residues. Germline values: CDR1 MNHEY, CDR2 SVGAGI. The CDR3 here is CASMSSVDYGYTF. DNA for the CDR3: TGTGCCAGCATGTCGTCGGTAGACTATGGCTACACCTTC.

The chain uses TRBV5-1 and TRBJ1-1; 9 nucleotides agree with TRBD1. The CDR3 is 16 residues long. The germline V gene encodes CDR1 SGHRS and CDR2 YFSETQ. V shed 0 bases and J 2 bases; nucleotides not matched to a gene: 5. In DNA, the CDR3 is TGCGCCAGCAGCTTGGGGCTGACAGGGGGAAACACTGAAGCTTTCTTT. Residues: CASSLGLTGGNTEAFF.

This clone was picked up one time. Within the sample, other DNA sequences also encode this same CDR3. V usage is TRBV7-2 and J usage is TRBJ1-3; no clear D gene. Between the trimmed V and J ends, which lost 5 bases and 0 bases, there was a span of 8 bases. This CDR3 is built from 14 residues. Germline V CDR1 and CDR2: SGHTA, FQGNSA. The CDR3 sequence is CASSQTSSGNTIYF. DNA of the CDR3: TGTGCCAGCAGCCAGACGTCCTCTGGAAACACCATATATTTT.

The chain joins TRBV4-1 to TRBJ1-4; weak D call: TRBD1 (6 bases). Germline V gene sequence: CDR1 MGHRA, CDR2 YSYEKL. This CDR3 contains 16 residues. Trimming stripped 0 bases from V and 12 bases from J, with 20 bases between. This CDR3 is CASSQDLVQGLGELFF. CDR3 nucleotides: TGCGCCAGCAGCCAAGATTTGGTCCAGGGGCTGGGGGAACTGTTTTTT.

The chain joins TRBV5-1 to TRBJ1-4, with a tentative D call TRBD1 (5 bases). V lost 5 bases and J lost 2, with 16 bases in between. Per the germline V gene, CDR1 is SGHRS and CDR2 is YFSETQ. This CDR3 has 16 residues. The CDR3 spells CASRTSPGRTNEKLFF. The CDR3 DNA is TGCGCCAGCAGAACCTCCCCGGGACGGACTAATGAAAAACTGTTTTTT.

This rearrangement joins TRBV7-2 to TRBJ2-7; D is unclear. Germline CDR1 and CDR2: SGHTA and FQGNSA. The length of the CDR3 is 15 residues. The germline V and J ends were trimmed by 1 base and 0 bases, with 10 bases remaining between them. As DNA, the CDR3 is TGTGCCAGCAGCTTAGTGACCGACCACTCCTACGAGCAGTACTTC. This encodes CASSLVTDHSYEQYF.

V gene TRBV7-6 combines with J gene TRBJ2-1; TRBD2 is a possible D gene (6 bases). The germline V gene encodes CDR1 SGHVS and CDR2 FNYEAQ. This CDR3 spans 13 amino acids. V dropped 4 bases and J dropped 6 bases, with 10 bases sitting between them. In DNA, the CDR3 is TGTGCCAGCAGCTCCTACGGGAGCAATGAGCAGTTCTTC. This gives the protein CASSSYGSNEQFF.

The V call is TRBV7-2, the J call TRBJ1-2; tentative D call: TRBD1 (5 bases). The V end was cut by 3 bases, the J end by 4 bases, with 12 bases between. CDR1 and CDR2 (germline): SGHTA, FQGNSA. This CDR3 has 14 amino acids. CDR3 bases: TGTGCCAGCAGCTTTTCTGCGGGGGGCTATGGCTACACCTTC. Translated, it gives CASSFSAGGYGYTF. Full variable domain (rest looked up from reference TRBV7-2 and TRBJ1-2): GAGVSQSPSNKVTEKGKDVELRCDPISGHTALYWYRQSLGQGLEFLIYFQGNSAPDKSGLPSDRFSAERTGGSVSTLTIQRTQQEDSAVYLCASSFSAGGYGYTFGSGTRLTVV.

The chain couples TRBV29-1 to TRBJ2-2, with a possible D match to TRBD2 (6 bases). CDR1 is SQVTM, CDR2 ANQGSEA, per germline. CDR3 size: 14 residues. Trimming took 5 bases from V and 6 from J, leaving 16 bases between them. The DNA for the CDR3 is TGCAGCGTTCAAAAAAGGGGAGGAGCCGGGGAGCTGTTTTTT. Amino acid sequence: CSVQKRGGAGELFF.